The 15 T cell receptor beta chains listed next were all sequenced from one sample in a study of shared clonotypes between healthy human individuals. Profiled with immunoSEQ multiplex PCR; TCRdb holds only in-frame clones, not every one. The data contain about 2.3 million clones, 92% of them singletons. Source material: naive CD4+ T cells from PBMCs. Subset in this sample: CD45RA+ positively selected. These receptors were obtained from a young man in good health. Some clones in this sample may be carry-over from other donors' samples.

The chain recombines TRBV29-1 with TRBJ1-2; D not resolved. Per germline, CDR1 SQVTM and CDR2 ANQGSEA. With 2 bases removed from V and 7 bases from J, the gap between germline ends came to 11 bases. This CDR3 contains 12 residues. The DNA of the CDR3 is TGCAGCGTTGAACGAAGGGTTGGTGGCTACACCTTC. Translated, it gives CSVERRVGGYTF.

The chain links TRBV4-1 to TRBJ2-7, with TRBD2 matching over 7 bases. CDR1 is MGHRA and CDR2 is YSYEKL in the germline V gene. The CDR3 consists of 17 residues. After removal of 2 bases from V and 2 bases from J, the junction contained 12 bases not matched to a gene. CDR3 nucleotide sequence: TGCGCCAGCAGCCAACGGTATCCTGAGCGGGATCCCTACGAGCAGTACTTC. Protein sequence: CASSQRYPERDPYEQYF.

V usage is TRBV28 and J usage is TRBJ2-5, with D uncertain. Trimming left V 5 bases short and J 3 bases short, with 13 bases between. This CDR3 contains 14 residues. The germline CDR1 and CDR2 sequences are MDHEN and SYDVKM. Here the CDR3 reads CASSTGEIEETQYF. In nucleotides, the CDR3 is TGTGCCAGCAGTACCGGAGAGATAGAAGAGACCCAGTACTTC.

The rearrangement links TRBV28 to TRBJ2-1; the match to TRBD1 covers 9 bases. The CDR3 is 17 amino acids. V was clipped by 5 bases and J by 6 bases; unmatched bases: 14. Germline CDR1 is MDHEN and CDR2 is SYDVKM. CDR3 DNA sequence: TGTGCCAGCAGTACCCCCGGGACAGGGTACGTCGGCAATGAGCAGTTCTTC. It codes for CASSTPGTGYVGNEQFF.

This chain links TRBV28 with TRBJ2-3; TRBD2 matches 10 bases. Germline V gene data show CDR1 as MDHEN and CDR2 as SYDVKM. CDR3 length equals 14 residues. With 4 bases clipped from V and 5 bases from J, the junction kept 3 bases outside the gene matches. CDR3 nucleotide sequence: TGTGCCAGCAGTTCACCTAGCGGGGGAGATACGCAGTATTTT. It codes for CASSSPSGGDTQYF.

V gene TRBV7-9 combines with J gene TRBJ1-2, with 7 bases identical to TRBD1. Germline loops: CDR1 SEHNR, CDR2 FQNEAQ (reference sequence). V shed 5 bases, J shed 3 bases, and the junction held 6 bases outside the gene matches. This CDR3 contains 14 residues. Here the CDR3 reads CASSTDRVDYGYTF. Here the CDR3 DNA reads TGTGCCAGCAGCACCGACAGGGTTGACTATGGCTACACCTTC.

The rearrangement links TRBV27 to TRBJ2-7, with 14 positions matching TRBD2. This CDR3 region has 15 residues. Germline assignment: CDR1 MNHEY and CDR2 SMNVEV (reference sequence). V lost 9 bases to trimming and J lost 0 bases; unmatched junction nucleotides: 4. CDR3 loop: CARGGTSGSSYEQYF. The CDR3 DNA sequence: TGTGCCAGGGGGGGGACTAGCGGGAGCTCCTACGAGCAGTACTTC.

The chain recombines TRBV7-2 with TRBJ1-4; perhaps TRBD1 as D (5 bases). This CDR3 is 16 amino acids long. Germline CDR1 and CDR2: SGHTA and FQGNSA. The V and J ends lost 5 bases and 10 bases respectively, with 23 bases between them. The CDR3 here is CASSPDPTASRGKLFF. The CDR3 region has the DNA TGTGCCAGCAGCCCCGACCCAACAGCCTCGAGGGGAAAACTGTTTTTT.

This clone was picked up one time. Other DNA variants within this sample encode the same CDR3. The chain joins TRBV11-3 to TRBJ1-1; D not resolved. The CDR3 runs to 13 residues. Germline assignment: CDR1 SGHNT and CDR2 YENEEA. V gave up 4 bases and J gave up 4 bases, with 10 bases separating them. The CDR3 sequence is CASSSGGSTEAFF. DNA for the CDR3: TGTGCCAGCAGCTCAGGAGGGAGCACTGAAGCTTTCTTT.

The chain joins TRBV11-1 to TRBJ2-1; 10 bases are a match to TRBD2. This CDR3 has 15 residues. With V trimmed by 5 bases and J by 3 bases, 4 bases remained unmatched. The germline CDR1 and CDR2 sequences are SGHAT and FQDESV (reference sequence). This CDR3 is CASSEGLADYNEQFF. The CDR3 DNA sequence: TGTGCCAGCAGCGAAGGACTAGCGGACTACAATGAGCAGTTCTTC.

The chain joins TRBV25-1 to TRBJ2-3, with TRBD2 matching over 7 bases. CDR3 length: 16 amino acids. CDR1 MGHDK and CDR2 SYGVNS come from the germline V gene. The V and J ends lost 3 bases and 3 bases, in that order; junction bases with no gene match: 9. The CDR3 DNA is TGTGCCAGCAGTGACATGTCGGGCGGGAGTACAGATACGCAGTATTTT. Translated, it gives CASSDMSGGSTDTQYF.

The chain couples TRBV9 to TRBJ2-5, with D unresolved. Trimming took off 0 bases at V and 1 base at J, with 10 bases between the two ends. Germline V gene data show CDR1 as SGDLS and CDR2 as YYNGEE. The CDR3 sequence is 15 residues long. DNA of the CDR3: TGTGCCAGCAGCGTAGGGGGAAGTGGCCAAGAGACCCAGTACTTC. This codes for CASSVGGSGQETQYF.

The chain is built from TRBV11-1 and TRBJ1-2; D not certain. The CDR3 runs to 12 residues. From germline, CDR1 is SGHAT and CDR2 FQDESV (reference sequence). Deletions cut 1 base from V and 6 bases from J, with 6 bases between. CDR3 residues: CASSLETDGYTF. The CDR3, as DNA: TGTGCCAGCAGCTTAGAGACGGATGGCTACACCTTC. Variable domain in full (rest from reference TRBV11-1 and TRBJ1-2): EAEVAQSPRYKITEKSQAVAFWCDPISGHATLYWYRQILGQGPELLVQFQDESVVDDSQLPKDRFSAERLKGVDSTLKIQPAELGDSAMYLCASSLETDGYTFGSGTRLTVV.

The V gene is TRBV19, the J gene TRBJ2-5; D could derive from TRBD1 or TRBD2 (5 bases each). The CDR3 is made up of 15 amino acids. Looked up from germline, CDR1 is LNHDA and CDR2 is SQIVND (reference sequence). Trimming removed 10 bases from V and 5 bases from J, with 23 bases in between. The CDR3 DNA sequence: TGTGCCACGGCCATGATCCGGGGCGGAGTGGAGACCCAGTACTTC. Protein sequence: CATAMIRGGVETQYF.

This clone has just a few counts. The gene calls are TRBV14 and TRBJ2-4, with TRBD2 as a possible D gene (5 bases). The CDR3 runs 14 residues. Deletions cut 0 bases from V and 8 bases from J, with 11 bases between. Germline V gives CDR1 SGHDN, CDR2 FVKESK. The CDR3 sequence: CASSQDSEGDIQYF. CDR3 DNA sequence: TGTGCCAGCAGCCAAGATTCAGAGGGAGACATTCAGTACTTC.